A selection of T cell receptor beta chains follows, all from one sample in a study of post-analysis software for immune sequencing data. MiXCR, applied by TCRdb to the PCR reads, yields one record per CDR3 protein. The sample includes roughly 700,000 distinct CDR3 sequences, 25% to 30% seen only once; the top ten take roughly 0.54%. Source material: blood. Receptors originate from a girl aged 10-17 years with multiple sclerosis. The CDR3 runs from the conserved cysteine through the conserved F or W. The order of the fields is clone size, V gene, D gene, J gene, CDR3 DNA, CDR3 protein. A D gene is named only where the DNA matches it firmly. The listing skips clone size in some rows; elsewhere it reads once, few, many or a size class.

few	TRBV28	TRBD1	TRBJ2-3	TGTGCCAGCAGTCCACCCGGGACAGGGAGTGGGCAGTATTTT	CASSPPGTGSGQYF
NA	TRBV28	NA	TRBJ2-7	TGTGCCAGCAGGCGCCCGTCGCGGAGTGACGAGCAGTACTTC	CASRRPSRSDEQYF
NA	TRBV15	NA	TRBJ2-1	TGTGCCACCAGCAGAGAGGCGAGCTCCTACAATGAGCAGTTCTTC	CATSREASSYNEQFF
NA	TRBV20-1	NA	TRBJ2-7	TGCAGTGCTAGTGGAATTCGTGGCCACGAGCAGTACTTC	CSASGIRGHEQYF
NA	TRBV4-3	NA	TRBJ2-3	TGCGCCAGCAGCCAAGATGGGACTGTCACAGATACGCAGTATTTT	CASSQDGTVTDTQYF
NA	TRBV20-1	TRBD1	TRBJ2-7	TGCAGTGCTAGAGCTACACAGGGGAACTACGAGCAGTACTTC	CSARATQGNYEQYF
few	TRBV3-1	TRBD1	TRBJ1-4	TGTGCCAGCAGCCAAGATTCTCGAGGGGGCGTGGGAAAACTGTTTTTT	CASSQDSRGGVGKLFF
few	TRBV24-1	TRBD2	TRBJ2-1	TGTGCCACCAGTGACCCCTCCCCTAGCGGCCGATCCTACAATGAGCAGTTCTTC	CATSDPSPSGRSYNEQFF
NA	TRBV20-1	TRBD2	TRBJ2-7	TGCAGTGCTAGCCGACTAGCGGGTAGCTCCTACGAGCAGTACTTC	CSASRLAGSSYEQYF
NA	TRBV5-5	NA	TRBJ1-2	TGTGCCAGCAGCTCCGGGACATCTTTTCCTGGTGACTATGGCTACACCTTC	CASSSGTSFPGDYGYTF
few	TRBV9	NA	TRBJ2-1	TGTGCCAGCAGCGAGGGAGTCTACAATGAGCAGTTCTTC	CASSEGVYNEQFF
few	TRBV25-1	TRBD1	TRBJ2-7	TGTGCCAGCAGTGCCCGGACAGGGGCGGGCTACTACGAGCAGTACTTC	CASSARTGAGYYEQYF
few	TRBV6-2/TRBV6-3	TRBD2	TRBJ2-1	TGTGCCAGCAGTTACCCCCTAGGAGCGGGAGTTACCGATGAGCAGTTCTTC	CASSYPLGAGVTDEQFF
many	TRBV6-6	NA	TRBJ2-7	TGTGCCAGCAGTGATGATGGGCTAGCTGTCGACGAGCAGTACTTC	CASSDDGLAVDEQYF
NA	TRBV29-1	TRBD1	TRBJ1-4	TGCAGCGTTGGGAAGGGACAGGGGAATGAAAAACTGTTTTTT	CSVGKGQGNEKLFF
few	TRBV7-8	NA	TRBJ1-1	TGTGCTCTAAAGGCAATGAACACTGAAGCTTTCTTT	CALKAMNTEAFF
many	TRBV5-1	NA	TRBJ2-5	TGCGCCAGCAGCTTGGAGGGGTCACAGCAAGAGACCCAGTACTTC	CASSLEGSQQETQYF
many	TRBV11-2	TRBD1	TRBJ2-1	TGTGCCAGCAGCTCCAGATACAGGGGGGCCTACAATGAGCAGTTCTTC	CASSSRYRGAYNEQFF
once	TRBV5-1	NA	TRBJ2-7	TGCGCCAGCAGGGACAGCCCTAGCTCCTACGAGCAGTACTTC	CASRDSPSSYEQYF
few	TRBV5-1	NA	TRBJ2-7	TGCGCCAGCAGCCCCCTTGCCGGCTCCTACGAGCAGTACTTC	CASSPLAGSYEQYF
few	TRBV14	TRBD1	TRBJ2-7	TGTGCCAGCAGCCAACTAATAAGGACAGGTTGGGACGAGCAGTACTTC	CASSQLIRTGWDEQYF
NA	TRBV10-3	TRBD1	TRBJ2-6	TGTGCCATCAGTAGGACAGGGCTAAACTCTGGGGCCAACGTCCTGACTTTC	CAISRTGLNSGANVLTF
NA	TRBV3-1	NA	TRBJ2-5	TGTGCCAGCAACCCAGGGGTAGGGACCCAGTACTTC	CASNPGVGTQYF
many	TRBV20-1	NA	TRBJ2-6	TGCACCGGAAGGCCAGCTGGGGCCAACGTCCTGACTTTC	CTGRPAGANVLTF
few	TRBV20-1	NA	TRBJ1-2	TGCAGTGCCCTATCTAGGGCCGGCGTGGATGGCTACACCTTC	CSALSRAGVDGYTF
NA	TRBV9	NA	TRBJ2-7	TGTGCCAGCAGCGTAGGCCCCGATAGTTCCTACGAGCAGTACTTC	CASSVGPDSSYEQYF
NA	TRBV14	TRBD2	TRBJ2-1	TGTGCCAGCAGCCAAGGGGGACTAGCGGGGTACAATGAGCAGTTCTTC	CASSQGGLAGYNEQFF